The clone carrying this T cell receptor (beta chain) appeared once. The antigen is undetermined. Here immunoSEQ multiplex PCR was the method, and the copy in TCRdb shows in-frame clones only, minus some. The profile shows 200,000 or so clones, roughly 93% of them singletons. The data belong to a study of T cell responses to AZD1222 COVID-19 vaccine. Study conclusions and caveats: Spike-wide coverage was observed for vaccine-associated CD4 TCRs, with dominant responses at 160-218 and 743-854. Rises in breadth and depth of Spike-specific TCRs came after two AZD1222 doses. Possibly, clonal diversity was underestimated; donors were largely white British and included more females. Unmutated variant regions are reportedly targeted by nearly half of spike-specific TCRs.

The source is an adult in good health. Sequencing used peripheral blood, obtained on day 0 of AZD1222 vaccination.

Here the CDR3 DNA reads TGTGCCACCAGCGGTAGCCTCGGACTCGAAGCTTTCTTT. Translated: CATSGSLGLEAFF. V usage is TRBV15 and J usage is TRBJ1-1; D uncertain. CDR1 and CDR2 from the germline V gene are LNHNV and YYDKDF (reference sequence). The ends were cut back, 5 bases at V and 8 bases at J, with 15 bases in the middle. The CDR3 spans 13 residues.